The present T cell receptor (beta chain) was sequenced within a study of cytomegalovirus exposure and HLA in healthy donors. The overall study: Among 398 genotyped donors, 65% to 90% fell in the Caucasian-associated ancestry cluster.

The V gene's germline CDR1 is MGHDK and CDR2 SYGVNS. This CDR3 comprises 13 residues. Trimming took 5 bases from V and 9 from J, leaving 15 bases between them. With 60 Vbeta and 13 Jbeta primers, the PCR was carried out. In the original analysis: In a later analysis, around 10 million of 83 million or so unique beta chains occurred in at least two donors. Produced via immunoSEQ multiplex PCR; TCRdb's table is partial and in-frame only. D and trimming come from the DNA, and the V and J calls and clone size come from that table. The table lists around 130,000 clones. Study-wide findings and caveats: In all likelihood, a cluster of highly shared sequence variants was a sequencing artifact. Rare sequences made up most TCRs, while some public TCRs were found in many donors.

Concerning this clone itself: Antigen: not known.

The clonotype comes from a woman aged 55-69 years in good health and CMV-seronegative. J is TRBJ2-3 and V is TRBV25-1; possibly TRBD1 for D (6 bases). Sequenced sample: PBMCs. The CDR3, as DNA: TGTGCCAGCAGTCCCCTGTCAGGGGTGACGCAGTATTTT. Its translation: CASSPLSGVTQYF.